This TCR beta chain was found in a study of early T cells in non-severe SARS-CoV-2 infection. V was clipped by 3 bases and J by 10 bases, with 13 bases between them. Per the germline V gene, CDR1 is KGHSH and CDR2 is LQKENI. This CDR3 is built from 14 residues. There are a few counts of this clonotype. Unique molecular identifier tags were affixed to discrete cDNA molecules. TCRdb re-derived calls from the 5' RACE reads in MiXCR, one entry per CDR3 protein. The sample lists 50,000 to 70,000 distinct CDR3 sequences; approximately 6% were seen once. The starting material was whole blood, obtained at baseline. J is TRBJ1-6 and V is TRBV18; no reliable D call. The source of this sequence is an adult who was a healthcare worker with PCR-confirmed SARS-CoV-2 infection or an uninfected control (not recorded which). The CDR3 loop is CASSPETRMSPLHF. CDR3 sequence (DNA): TGTGCCAGCTCACCCGAGACGAGGATGTCACCCCTCCACTTT.